A selection of T cell receptor beta chains follows, all from one sample in a study of blood T cells in healthy people across ages. Each CDR3 protein gets one entry after TCRdb re-called the 5' RACE reads with MiXCR. Of fewer than 2,000,000 distinct CDR3 sequences in the sample, almost 35% were seen once. Sequenced input: blood. The receptors shown here come from a woman in her twenties or thirties in good health. Each CDR3 is given with its conserved first and last residue.

J | V | CDR3
TRBJ2-5 | TRBV4-1 | CASSGRAGGPETQYF
TRBJ1-2 | TRBV30 | CAWSVPPYGTGLNYGYTF
TRBJ2-7 | TRBV7-6 | CASSLQWGSSYEQYF
TRBJ2-7 | TRBV7-2 | CASSERLAGNTYEQYF
TRBJ2-1 | TRBV20-1 | CSAKSGGASYNEQFF
TRBJ1-4 | TRBV5-5 | CASSLAQASNEKLFF
TRBJ2-5 | TRBV4-1 | CASSPWGLAGEQETQYF
TRBJ1-2 | TRBV3-1 | CASSHLNGGYTF
TRBJ2-7 | TRBV20-1 | CSASRRAARTYEQYF
TRBJ1-5 | TRBV25-1 | CASSLRDSPEHF
TRBJ2-5 | TRBV15 | CATSRGAGQQETQYF
- | TRBV4-1 | CASSQAGLAGFYEQYF
TRBJ1-5 | TRBV4-1 | CASSQELADRNQPQHF
TRBJ2-1 | TRBV10-3 | CAISASAGVYMYNEQFF
TRBJ2-3 | TRBV19 | CASSPEGLAGVGDTQYF
TRBJ2-3 | TRBV20-1 | CSAIGTYYTDTQYF
TRBJ2-7 | TRBV5-5 | CASSWTGTGGYEQYF
TRBJ2-3 | TRBV21-1 | CAFRGFFTDTQYF
TRBJ1-1 | TRBV5-1 | CASPRHPRWAFF
TRBJ1-5 | TRBV6-1 | CASSTIGFSNQPQHF
TRBJ2-2 | TRBV29-1 | CSVGGQGAGELFF
TRBJ2-5 | TRBV7-9 | CASSTLGGIQTQYF
TRBJ1-4 | TRBV15 | CATSRDTQVPNEKLFF
TRBJ2-7 | TRBV20-1 | CSARVHGGTPPYEQYF
TRBJ2-5 | TRBV6-1 | CASSSGGLAGGNFQETQYF
- | TRBV30 | CARNGLLGSYEQYF
TRBJ1-1 | TRBV4-1 | CASSQDRGFEGAFF
TRBJ2-1 | TRBV13 | CASSQGPRNEQFF
TRBJ1-5 | TRBV4-1 | CASSFRGQRSDQPQHF
TRBJ1-6 | TRBV5-1 | CASKDPGTGNSPLHF
TRBJ2-5 | TRBV5-1 | CASSSARYRGQDETQYF
TRBJ2-3 | TRBV11-2 | CASSQFEGDTQYF
TRBJ2-1 | TRBV4-1 | CASSHAPDSYNEQFF
TRBJ1-2 | TRBV6-1 | CASANPGTGDYGYTF
TRBJ2-5 | TRBV7-9 | CASRSYGGQTQYF
TRBJ1-5 | TRBV28 | CASSPVTGRIQPQHF